This TCR beta chain was identified during a study of T cell responses to AZD1222 COVID-19 vaccine (dated by TCRdb to about 2021). Regarding the research as a whole: A total of approximately 250 trial participants underwent TCR sequencing, of whom under 220 had received two doses of AZD1222 and about 25 had received two doses of the MenACWY control vaccine. Trial participants were enrolled by age into 18-55, 56-69 and 70-plus year subgroups, with around 150, 28 and 57 TCR-sequenced participants respectively. Study-level results and caveats: The whole spike protein was spanned by vaccine-associated CD4 TCRs, and dominant responses were seen in regions 160-218 and 743-854. Because no day 14 peak-response samples were available, the repertoires could be characterized only after the peak T cell response. Conclusions about previously exposed vaccinees are limited because only six or seven AZD1222 recipients were SARS-CoV-2 seropositive at baseline. Epitopes outside the regions mutated in the B.1.351 and B.1.1.7 variants were reportedly recognized by nearly half of the unique spike-specific TCRs. Most participants were white British and females outnumbered males, and the authors suggested that clonal diversity may have been underestimated. In the small 56-69-year group, the increase in depth fell short of significance, most likely because of low power. A significant rise in spike-specific TCR breadth and depth was observed after two AZD1222 doses relative to day 0 and relative to MenACWY recipients.

Comment on this clone: There is no known antigen for this receptor. Base qualities are not at hand, and no much larger clone is one base apart.

V is cut back by 0 bases and J by 7 bases, with 15 bases in the junction unmatched. Spanning cysteine to phenylalanine, the CDR3 consists of 19 amino acids. Of the read, only the CDR3 DNA is kept; its 57 bases are in frame from base 1. CDR1 and CDR2 (SGHRS, YFSETQ) derive from the germline V gene. Explained via the paper, the time point label denotes: baseline before first vaccination. This sample's treatment or condition label indicates: meningococcal conjugate vaccine given as trial control. The vaccinee samples were drawn from two UK trials, COV001 and COV002, one of which was a single-blind randomized controlled phase 2/3 trial testing AZD1222 (ChAdOx1 nCoV-19) in healthy adults. Trial participant PBMC samples were collected at day 0 and day 28 after the second dose for TCRbeta chain sequencing. The CDR3 regions of human TCRbeta chains were subjected to immunosequencing. From the authors' description of their analysis: TCRs in the repertoires were compared against a reference library of SARS-CoV-2-specific TCRs that had been generated with the MIRA antigen-specificity platform. Breadth was defined as the fraction of unique TCRs that were SARS-CoV-2-associated. Depth was defined as the fraction of total T cells that were SARS-CoV-2-associated. Each spike-specific TCR was assigned to its reactive spike region and to a CD4 or CD8 class using the MIRA data. Log10-transformed breadth and depth values were compared by one-way ANOVA with Sidak's multiple comparisons tests. This is the immuneACCESS table as TCRdb keeps it, with only in-frame sequences that have V and J called. A part of the clones is gone; compared with another copy, unresolved V genes explain less than half, and the rest is unexplained. That table supplies the V and J calls and clone size; D and trimming were determined from the DNA. The sample data list over 100,000 clones, and roughly 88% of these were observed just once. 13% of the sample belongs to the ten largest clones.

The V gene is TRBV5-1 and the J gene is TRBJ2-1; TRBD2 agrees with 11 junctional bases. The sequence was obtained from an adult in good health. The sample consisted of peripheral blood, taken on day 0 of MenACWY control vaccination. In nucleotide form, the sequence is TGCGCCAGCAGCTTGGCGGCAGGGCTAGCGGGAGGCGGGGGAAATGAGCAGTTCTTC. This is translated as CASSLAAGLAGGGGNEQFF.